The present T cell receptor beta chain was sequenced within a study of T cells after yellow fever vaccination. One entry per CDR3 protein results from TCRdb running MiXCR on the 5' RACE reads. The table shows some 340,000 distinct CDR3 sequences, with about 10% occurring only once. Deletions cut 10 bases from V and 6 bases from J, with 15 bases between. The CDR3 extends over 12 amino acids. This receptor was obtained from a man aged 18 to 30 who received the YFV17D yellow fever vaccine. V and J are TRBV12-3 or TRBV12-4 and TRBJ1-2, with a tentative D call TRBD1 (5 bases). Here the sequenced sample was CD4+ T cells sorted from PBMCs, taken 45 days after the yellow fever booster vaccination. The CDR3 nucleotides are TGTGCCAACAGATCGCAGGGTAATGGCTACACCTTC. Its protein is CANRSQGNGYTF.